This T cell receptor beta chain was captured in a study of cytomegalovirus exposure and HLA in healthy donors. General study points: When a later analysis was performed, an Asian-associated ancestry cluster reportedly had fewer N-insertions than the approximately 700-donor mean. The classifier, whose performance was assessed in both the original and validation cohorts, reportedly diagnosed cytomegalovirus status with high specificity and sensitivity. By HLA locus, TCR association rates varied in a later analysis, with DRB1 showing the most and HLA-C the fewest.

Losses at the gene ends were 4 bases for V and 7 bases for J; bases not matched to a gene: 9. Per germline, CDR1 SEHNR and CDR2 FQNEAQ (reference sequence). The CDR3 contains 15 residues. Points on this clone: Antigen unknown.

60 Vbeta and 13 Jbeta primers were used in PCR. The protocol was immunoSEQ multiplex PCR, while the TCRdb copy is restricted to in-frame clones and leaves out a portion. The table lists tens of thousands of clones, about 66% of them singletons. The TCR was taken from a man in his 60s in good health and CMV-seropositive. The sample comprised PBMCs. The chain employs TRBV7-9 and TRBJ2-2; 7 nucleotides align to TRBD1. CDR3 in amino acids: CASSSLRQGHGELFF. The CDR3, as DNA: TGTGCCAGCAGCTCCTTAAGACAGGGACACGGGGAGCTGTTTTTT.